Sequencing of this T cell receptor (beta chain) was carried out in a study of shared clonotypes between healthy human individuals. The naive CD8 subset, CD45RO-negative cells positively selected for CCR7, excluded terminally differentiated effector memory CD45RA+ cells. Within Nashville, Tennessee resided all donors, each a Caucasian adult. Measured with immunoSEQ multiplex PCR; TCRdb has only the in-frame clones, and not every one. The sample lists more than 500,000 clones, about 95% occurring once. J lost 6 bases, V lost 2 bases, and 10 bases had no gene match. From germline, CDR1 is MNHEY and CDR2 SMNVEV (reference sequence). This CDR3 has 16 amino acids.

Source material: naive CD8+ T cells sorted from blood. This clonotype originated in a woman in her twenties or thirties in good health. This chain connects TRBV27 to TRBJ1-2; the match to TRBD1 covers 9 bases. CDR3 protein: CASSLSPGTGPDGYTF. DNA of the CDR3: TGTGCCAGCAGTTTAAGCCCCGGGACAGGGCCGGATGGCTACACCTTC.